This is a list of T cell receptor beta chains from one sample in a study of shared clonotypes between healthy human individuals. Repertoires were generated with immunoSEQ multiplex PCR, while TCRdb's copy carries only in-frame clones and drops some. In the table there are millions of clones, approximately 93% of which are singletons. The sequenced sample consisted of naive CD4+ T cells from PBMCs. These receptors all stem from a man aged 18 to 29 in good health. Some clones in this sample may be carry-over from other donors' samples. Each CDR3 is given with its conserved first and last residue. The D gene is left open where the match is weak. The size field is filled for only some rows; it gives once, few, many or a size class.

V gene	D gene	clone size	J gene	CDR3 protein	CDR3 DNA
TRBV25-1	TRBD1	-	TRBJ1-2	CASTGDRENAGYGYTF	TGTGCCAGCACCGGGGACAGGGAGAATGCAGGGTATGGCTACACCTTC
TRBV5-1	-	-	TRBJ2-5	CASSLDPGVEETQYF	TGCGCCAGCAGCTTGGACCCAGGGGTAGAGGAGACCCAGTACTTC
TRBV6-1	-	-	TRBJ1-5	CASSVGYSNQPQHF	TGTGCCAGCAGTGTAGGGTATAGCAATCAGCCCCAGCATTTT
TRBV6-5	TRBD1	-	TRBJ2-7	CASSGTGVYEQYF	TGTGCCAGCAGTGGGACAGGGGTATACGAGCAGTACTTC
TRBV6-5	TRBD1	-	TRBJ1-4	CASSYWGGQVTGKLFF	TGTGCCAGCAGTTACTGGGGCGGACAGGTTACGGGAAAACTGTTTTTT
TRBV7-8	-	-	TRBJ2-3	CASSFERTSTDTQYF	TGTGCCAGCAGCTTCGAGAGAACTAGCACAGATACGCAGTATTTT
TRBV6-1	-	once	TRBJ1-5	CASSEAHGGRPQHF	TGTGCCAGCAGTGAAGCCCATGGTGGTCGGCCCCAGCATTTT
TRBV18	-	-	TRBJ1-5	CASSPPGRGNQPQHF	TGTGCCAGCTCACCCCCCGGACGGGGCAATCAGCCCCAGCATTTT
TRBV7-9	-	few	TRBJ2-2	CASSPTSGELFF	TGTGCCAGCAGCCCTACATCCGGGGAGCTGTTTTTT
TRBV11-3	-	-	TRBJ2-7	CASSLRDGAYEQYF	TGTGCCAGCAGCCTACGGGACGGCGCCTACGAGCAGTACTTC
TRBV28	-	few	TRBJ1-5	CASSGVESNQPQHF	TGTGCCAGCAGTGGCGTGGAGAGCAATCAGCCCCAGCATTTT
TRBV5-6	-	-	TRBJ1-1	CASSRGQPNTEAFF	TGTGCCAGCAGCCGAGGACAGCCGAACACTGAAGCTTTCTTT
TRBV5-1	-	-	TRBJ1-4	CASSFGNEKLFF	TGCGCCAGCAGCTTTGGTAATGAAAAACTGTTTTTT
TRBV30	-	-	TRBJ1-2	CAWSRGGAGEGF	TGTGCCTGGAGTAGGGGCGGCGCAGGGGAGGGCTTC
TRBV4-3	-	-	TRBJ1-1	CASSRLGEGTEAFF	TGCGCCAGCAGCCGCTTGGGGGAGGGAACTGAAGCTTTCTTT
TRBV5-5	-	few	TRBJ2-7	CASSLTYRPYEQYF	TGTGCCAGCAGCTTGACGTATAGGCCCTACGAGCAGTACTTC
TRBV28	TRBD1	-	TRBJ1-1	CASTPDRVFENTEAFF	TGTGCCAGCACCCCCGACAGGGTATTTGAGAACACTGAAGCTTTCTTT
TRBV29-1	-	-	TRBJ1-1	CSVERWGEPEAFF	TGCAGCGTTGAGAGGTGGGGGGAGCCTGAAGCTTTCTTT
TRBV6-1	TRBD2	-	TRBJ2-5	CASRGLAGAQETQYF	TGTGCCAGCAGAGGACTAGCGGGAGCACAAGAGACCCAGTACTTC
TRBV15	-	-	TRBJ2-1	CATSRERLGEQFF	TGTGCCACCAGCAGAGAACGACTGGGTGAGCAGTTCTTC
TRBV5-1	-	-	TRBJ2-7	CASSLEGSYEQYF	TGCGCCAGCAGCTTGGAAGGGTCCTACGAGCAGTACTTC
TRBV7-9	-	-	TRBJ1-1	CASSLGGSTEAFF	TGTGCCAGCAGTTTGGGGGGGAGCACTGAAGCTTTCTTT
TRBV5-4	TRBD2	-	TRBJ2-1	CASSPTSGSYNEQFF	TGTGCCAGCAGCCCAACTAGCGGGAGCTACAATGAGCAGTTCTTC
TRBV5-1	-	-	TRBJ2-7	CASRTPFGGEQYF	TGCGCCAGCAGGACGCCGTTTGGCGGCGAGCAGTACTTC
TRBV25-1	-	-	TRBJ2-1	CASSMSQVRPSEQFF	TGTGCCAGCAGTATGTCTCAGGTACGGCCTAGTGAGCAGTTCTTC
TRBV7-2	-	-	TRBJ2-1	CASSPWGTPGGNEQFF	TGTGCCAGCAGCCCGTGGGGGACACCTGGGGGCAATGAGCAGTTCTTC
TRBV5-1	-	-	TRBJ2-1	CASSRPGEQFF	TGCGCCAGCAGCCGCCCGGGTGAGCAGTTCTTC
TRBV7-3	TRBD2	-	TRBJ2-1	CASSPESSGRNYNEQFF	TGTGCCAGCAGCCCAGAGTCTAGCGGGAGGAACTACAATGAGCAGTTCTTC
TRBV29-1	-	once	TRBJ2-7	CSGAFWQGTYEQYF	TGCAGCGGGGCCTTTTGGCAGGGGACCTACGAGCAGTACTTC
TRBV7-9	TRBD1	-	TRBJ2-2	CASSLGRMQDRKYTGELFF	TGTGCCAGCAGCTTAGGAAGGATGCAGGACAGGAAGTACACCGGGGAGCTGTTTTTT
TRBV25-1	-	-	TRBJ2-7	CASSAPGTLAYEQYF	TGTGCCAGCAGTGCTCCCGGGACTTTGGCCTACGAGCAGTACTTC
TRBV28	TRBD1	once	TRBJ2-6	CASSLSAGGGSGANVLTF	TGTGCCAGCAGTTTATCGGCAGGGGGCGGCTCTGGGGCCAACGTCCTGACTTTC